This TCR beta chain was identified in a study of blood T cell repertoires in COVID-19. All enrollees were roughly 18 to 100 years old and from roughly 22 US areas. V dropped 4 bases and J dropped 2; count of bases not matched to a gene: 3. From germline, CDR1 is SEHNR and CDR2 FQNEAQ (reference sequence). This CDR3 has 17 amino acids. In the authors' workflow: Reference gene primer amplification in the assay estimated nucleated cell counts. The assay was immunoSEQ multiplex PCR, and TCRdb's table has in-frame clones only and misses some. For V, J and clone size, that table is used; D and trimming come from the DNA. The sample yields about 400,000 clones, approximately 85% seen once.

Sequencing used PBMCs or T cells enriched from blood (not recorded which). The clonotype was recovered from a woman in her thirties or forties with acute COVID-19. The chain couples TRBV7-9 to TRBJ2-3, with TRBD2 matching over 16 bases. The CDR3 DNA sequence: TGTGCCAGCAGCTCCGGGACTAGCGGGGGGGCCACAGATACGCAGTATTTT. It translates to CASSSGTSGGATDTQYF. Supplemented by reference TRBV7-9 and TRBJ2-3, the full variable domain reads DTGVSQNPRHKITKRGQNVTFRCDPISEHNRLYWYRQTLGQGPEFLTYFQNEAQLEKSRLLSDRFSAERPKGSFSTLEIQRTEQGDSAMYLCASSSGTSGGATDTQYFGPGTRLTVL.